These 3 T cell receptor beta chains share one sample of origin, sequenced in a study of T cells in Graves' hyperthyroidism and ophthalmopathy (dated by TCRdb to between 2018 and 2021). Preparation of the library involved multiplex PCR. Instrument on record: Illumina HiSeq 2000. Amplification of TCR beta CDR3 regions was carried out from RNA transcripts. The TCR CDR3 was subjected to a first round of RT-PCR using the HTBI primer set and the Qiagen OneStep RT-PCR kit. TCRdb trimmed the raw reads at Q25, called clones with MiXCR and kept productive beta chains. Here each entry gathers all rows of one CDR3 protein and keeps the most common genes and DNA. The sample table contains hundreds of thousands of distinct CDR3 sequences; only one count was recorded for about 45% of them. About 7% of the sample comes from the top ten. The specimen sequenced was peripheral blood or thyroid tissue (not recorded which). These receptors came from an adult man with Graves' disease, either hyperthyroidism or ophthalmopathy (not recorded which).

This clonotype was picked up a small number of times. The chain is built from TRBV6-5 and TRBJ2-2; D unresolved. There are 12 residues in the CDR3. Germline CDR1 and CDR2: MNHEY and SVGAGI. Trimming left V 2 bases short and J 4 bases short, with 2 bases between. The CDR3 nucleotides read TGTGCCAGCAGTTACGCCACCGGGGAGCTGTTTTTT. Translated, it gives CASSYATGELFF.

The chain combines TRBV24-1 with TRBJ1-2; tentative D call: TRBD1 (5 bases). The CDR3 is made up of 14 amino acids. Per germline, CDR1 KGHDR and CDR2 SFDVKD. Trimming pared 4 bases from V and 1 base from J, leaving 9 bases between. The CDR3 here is CATSDPTDNYGYTF. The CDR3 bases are TGTGCCACCAGTGACCCGACAGATAACTATGGCTACACCTTC.

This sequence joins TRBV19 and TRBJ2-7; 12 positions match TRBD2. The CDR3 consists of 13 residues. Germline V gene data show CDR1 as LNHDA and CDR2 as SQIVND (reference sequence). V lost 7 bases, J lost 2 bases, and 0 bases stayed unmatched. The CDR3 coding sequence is TGTGCCAGTACTAGCGGGAGGGCCTACGAGCAGTACTTC. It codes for CASTSGRAYEQYF. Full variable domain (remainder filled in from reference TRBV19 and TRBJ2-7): DGGITQSPKYLFRKEGQNVTLSCEQNLNHDAMYWYRQDPGQGLRLIYYSQIVNDFQKGDIAEGYSVSREKKESFPLTVTSAQKNPTAFYLCASTSGRAYEQYFGPGTRLTVT.